The T cell receptor (beta chain) described here comes from a study of CD8 T cells in Susac syndrome. The study sequenced TCR beta in blood CD8+ and CD4+ T cells. V gave up 6 bases and J gave up 4 bases, with 4 bases separating them. Germline lookup yields CDR1 MNHEY and CDR2 SMNVEV (reference sequence). There are 11 residues in the CDR3. This clonotype was seen a few times. RNA totalling roughly 0.45 to 1 ug underwent reverse transcription with random hexamers. By means of immunoSEQ multiplex PCR, TCR beta CDR3 spanning 54 Vbeta and 13 Jbeta underwent amplification. TCRdb reprocessed the immunoSEQ multiplex PCR reads with MiXCR, giving one entry per CDR3 protein. The sample shows a few hundred thousand distinct CDR3 sequences, around 83% of them seen only once.

The sample taken for sequencing was CD8+ T cells from PBMCs. The clonotype comes from a human donor with multiple sclerosis. The genes are TRBV27 and TRBJ2-1, with no clear D. CDR3 in amino acids: CASRIYNEQFF. The DNA of the CDR3 is TGTGCCAGCAGGATTTACAATGAGCAGTTCTTC.